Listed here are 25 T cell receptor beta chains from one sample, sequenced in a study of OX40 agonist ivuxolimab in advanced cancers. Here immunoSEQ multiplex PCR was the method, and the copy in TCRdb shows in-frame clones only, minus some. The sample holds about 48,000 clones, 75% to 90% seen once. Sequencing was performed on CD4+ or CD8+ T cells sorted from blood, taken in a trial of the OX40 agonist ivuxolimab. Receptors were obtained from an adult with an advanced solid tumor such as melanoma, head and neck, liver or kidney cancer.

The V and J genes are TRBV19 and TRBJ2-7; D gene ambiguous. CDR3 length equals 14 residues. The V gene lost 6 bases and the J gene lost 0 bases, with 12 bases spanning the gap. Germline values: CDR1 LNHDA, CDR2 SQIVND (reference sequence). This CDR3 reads CASRDSGDSYEQYF. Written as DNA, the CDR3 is TGTGCCAGTAGAGACTCCGGCGACTCCTACGAGCAGTACTTC.

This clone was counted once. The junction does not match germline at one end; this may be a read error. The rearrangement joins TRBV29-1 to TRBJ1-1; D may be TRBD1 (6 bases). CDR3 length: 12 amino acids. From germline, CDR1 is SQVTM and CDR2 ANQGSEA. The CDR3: CSLQDRDTEAFF. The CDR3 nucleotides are TGCAGCCTCCAGGATAGGGACACAGAAGCTTTCTTT.

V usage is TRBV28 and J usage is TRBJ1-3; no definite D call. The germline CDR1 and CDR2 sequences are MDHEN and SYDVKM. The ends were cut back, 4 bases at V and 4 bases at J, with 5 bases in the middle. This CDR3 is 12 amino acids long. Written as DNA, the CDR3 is TGTGCCAGCAGTTATGGAGGAAACACCATATATTTT. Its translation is CASSYGGNTIYF. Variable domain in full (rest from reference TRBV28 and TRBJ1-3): DVKVTQSSRYLVKRTGEKVFLECVQDMDHENMFWYRQDPGLGLRLIYFSYDVKMKEKGDIPEGYSVSREKKERFSLILESASTNQTSMYLCASSYGGNTIYFGEGSWLTVV.

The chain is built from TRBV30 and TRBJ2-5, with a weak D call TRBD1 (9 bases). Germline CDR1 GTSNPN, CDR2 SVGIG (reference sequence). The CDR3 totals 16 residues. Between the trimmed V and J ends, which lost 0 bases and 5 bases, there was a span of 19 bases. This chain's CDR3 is CAWSVSGTGNGETQYF. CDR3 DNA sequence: TGTGCCTGGAGTGTTAGCGGGACAGGGAACGGGGAGACCCAGTACTTC.

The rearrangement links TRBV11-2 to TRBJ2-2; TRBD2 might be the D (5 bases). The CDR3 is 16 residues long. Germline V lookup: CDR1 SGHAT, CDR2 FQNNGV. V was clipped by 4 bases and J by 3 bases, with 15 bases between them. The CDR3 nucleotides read TGTGCCAGCAGCTCCCTTGGAGGCGGGCACACCGGGGAGCTGTTTTTT. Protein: CASSSLGGGHTGELFF.

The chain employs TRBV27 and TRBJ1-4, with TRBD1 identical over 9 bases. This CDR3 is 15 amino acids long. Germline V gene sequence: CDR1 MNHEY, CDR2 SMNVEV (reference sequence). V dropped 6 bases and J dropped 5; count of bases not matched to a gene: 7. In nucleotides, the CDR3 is TGTGCCAGCAGACCCGGGACAGGGACCAATGAAAAACTGTTTTTT. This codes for CASRPGTGTNEKLFF. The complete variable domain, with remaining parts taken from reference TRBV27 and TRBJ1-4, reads EAQVTQNPRYLITVTGKKLTVTCSQNMNHEYMSWYRQDPGLGLRQIYYSMNVEVTDKGDVPEGYKVSRKEKRNFPLILESPSPNQTSLYFCASRPGTGTNEKLFFGSGTQLSVL.

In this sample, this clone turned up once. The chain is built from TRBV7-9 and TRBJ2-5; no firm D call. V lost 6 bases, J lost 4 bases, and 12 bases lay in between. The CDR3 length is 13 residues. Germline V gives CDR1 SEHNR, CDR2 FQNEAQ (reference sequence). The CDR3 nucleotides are TGTGCCAGCAGTTTCCCGGCGGTAGAGACCCAGTACTTC. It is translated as CASSFPAVETQYF.

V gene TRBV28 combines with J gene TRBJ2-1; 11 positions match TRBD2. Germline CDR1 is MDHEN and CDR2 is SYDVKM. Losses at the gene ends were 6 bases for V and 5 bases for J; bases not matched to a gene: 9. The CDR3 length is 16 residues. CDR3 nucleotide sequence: TGTGCCAGCAGCTATACGGGACTAGCGGTTAACAATGAGCAGTTCTTC. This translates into CASSYTGLAVNNEQFF.

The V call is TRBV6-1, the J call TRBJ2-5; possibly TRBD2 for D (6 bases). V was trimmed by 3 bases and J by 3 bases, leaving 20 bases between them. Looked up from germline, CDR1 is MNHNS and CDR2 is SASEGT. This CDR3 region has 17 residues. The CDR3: CASSDRPSGYREETQYF. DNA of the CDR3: TGTGCCAGCAGTGACCGCCCCAGCGGGTATAGAGAAGAGACCCAGTACTTC.

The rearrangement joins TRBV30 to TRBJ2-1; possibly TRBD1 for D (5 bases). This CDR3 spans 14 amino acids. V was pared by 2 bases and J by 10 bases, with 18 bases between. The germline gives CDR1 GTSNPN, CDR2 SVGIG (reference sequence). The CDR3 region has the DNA TGTGCCTGGAGTAGGGGCCCTCCGTATTGGGAGCAGTTCTTC. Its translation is CAWSRGPPYWEQFF.

CDR3 sequence (DNA): TGTGCCTGGACTCGGACAGGGTTGAACACTGAAGCTTTCTTT. This gives the protein CAWTRTGLNTEAFF. The V and J genes are TRBV30 and TRBJ1-1, with 8 bases fitting TRBD1. Germline V gene lookup returns CDR1 GTSNPN and CDR2 SVGIG (reference sequence). V was pared by 4 bases and J by 0 bases, with 4 bases of the junction left unmatched. The CDR3 spans 14 residues. The complete variable domain, with remaining parts taken from reference TRBV30 and TRBJ1-1, reads SQTIHQWPATLVQPVGSPLSLECTVEGTSNPNLYWYRQAAGRGLQLLFYSVGIGQISSEVPQNLSASRPQDRQFILSSKKLLLSDSGFYLCAWTRTGLNTEAFFGQGTRLTVV.

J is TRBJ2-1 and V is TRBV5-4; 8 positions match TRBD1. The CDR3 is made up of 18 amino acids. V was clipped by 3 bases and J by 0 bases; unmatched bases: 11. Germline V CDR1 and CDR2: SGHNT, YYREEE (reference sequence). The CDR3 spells CASSSKGQDLNSYNEQFF. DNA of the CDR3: TGTGCCAGCAGCTCGAAGGGACAGGATTTAAACTCCTACAATGAGCAGTTCTTC.

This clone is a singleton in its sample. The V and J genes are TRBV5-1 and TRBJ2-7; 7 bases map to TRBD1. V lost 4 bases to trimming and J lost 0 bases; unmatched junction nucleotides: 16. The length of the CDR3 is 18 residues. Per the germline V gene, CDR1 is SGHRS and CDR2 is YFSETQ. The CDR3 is CASSLTVTGPFLSYEQYF. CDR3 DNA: TGCGCCAGCAGCCTTACCGTGACAGGGCCCTTCCTCTCCTACGAGCAGTACTTC.

CDR3 protein: CASAKPGLETQYF. CDR3 in DNA: TGTGCCAGCGCTAAACCAGGACTAGAGACCCAGTACTTC. The chain is built from TRBV6-5 and TRBJ2-5; the D gene is possibly TRBD2 (5 bases). Germline V gene data show CDR1 as MNHEY and CDR2 as SVGAGI. The ends were cut back, 8 bases at V and 4 bases at J, with 14 bases in the middle. This CDR3 has 13 residues.

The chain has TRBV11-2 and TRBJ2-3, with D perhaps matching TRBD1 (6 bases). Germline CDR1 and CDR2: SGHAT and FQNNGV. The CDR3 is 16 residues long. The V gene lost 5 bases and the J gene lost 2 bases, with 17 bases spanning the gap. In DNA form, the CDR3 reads TGTGCCAGCAGCGATAGGGGGTTTGGGTCCACAGATACGCAGTATTTT. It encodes CASSDRGFGSTDTQYF.

The DNA of the CDR3 is TGTGCCAGCAGATCCAGCGGGGCCACCTCCTACGAGCAGTACTTC. Amino acid sequence: CASRSSGATSYEQYF. The chain joins TRBV6-5 to TRBJ2-7; 7 bases are a match to TRBD2. Trimming took 6 bases from V and 0 from J; bases not matched to a gene: 8. Germline CDR1 is MNHEY and CDR2 is SVGAGI. The CDR3 contains 15 residues.

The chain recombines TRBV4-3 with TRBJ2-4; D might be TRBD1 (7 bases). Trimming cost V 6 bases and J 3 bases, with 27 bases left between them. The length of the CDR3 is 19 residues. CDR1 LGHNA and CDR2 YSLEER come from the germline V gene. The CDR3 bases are TGCGCCAGCAGTCCAAGATTACAGGGGACTCAGGTGGGCAAAAACATTCAGTACTTC. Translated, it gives CASSPRLQGTQVGKNIQYF.

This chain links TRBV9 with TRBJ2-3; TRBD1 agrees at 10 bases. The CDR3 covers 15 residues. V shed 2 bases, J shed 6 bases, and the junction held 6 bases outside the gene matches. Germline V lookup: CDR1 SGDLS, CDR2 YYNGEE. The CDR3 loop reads CASSVGTGVLDTQYF. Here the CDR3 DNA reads TGTGCCAGCAGCGTCGGGACAGGGGTCCTGGATACGCAGTATTTT. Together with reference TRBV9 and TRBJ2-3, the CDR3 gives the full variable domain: DSGVTQTPKHLITATGQRVTLRCSPRSGDLSVYWYQQSLDQGLQFLIQYYNGEERAKGNILERFSAQQFPDLHSELNLSSLELGDSALYFCASSVGTGVLDTQYFGPGTRLTVL.

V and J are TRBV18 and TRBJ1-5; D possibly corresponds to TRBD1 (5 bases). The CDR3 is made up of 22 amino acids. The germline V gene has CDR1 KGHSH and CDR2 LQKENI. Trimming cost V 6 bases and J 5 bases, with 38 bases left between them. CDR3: CASSPVQRRAGFVLGVHQPQHF. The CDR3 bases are TGTGCCAGCTCCCCAGTGCAGCGGCGGGCTGGATTCGTTCTGGGGGTCCATCAGCCCCAGCATTTT. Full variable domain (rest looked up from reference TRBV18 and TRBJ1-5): NAGVMQNPRHLVRRRGQEARLRCSPMKGHSHVYWYRQLPEEGLKFMVYLQKENIIDESGMPKERFSAEFPKEGPSILRIQQVVRGDSAAYFCASSPVQRRAGFVLGVHQPQHFGDGTRLSIL.

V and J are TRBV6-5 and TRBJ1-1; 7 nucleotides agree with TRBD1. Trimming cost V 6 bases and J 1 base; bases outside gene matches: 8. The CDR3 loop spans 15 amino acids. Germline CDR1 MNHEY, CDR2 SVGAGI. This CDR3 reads CASREPTGRNTEAFF. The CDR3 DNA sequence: TGTGCCAGCAGGGAGCCGACAGGGAGGAACACTGAAGCTTTCTTT.

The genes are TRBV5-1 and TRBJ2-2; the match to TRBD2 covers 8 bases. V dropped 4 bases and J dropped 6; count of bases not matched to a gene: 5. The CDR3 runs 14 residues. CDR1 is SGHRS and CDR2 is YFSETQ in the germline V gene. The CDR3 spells CASSPRGGSGELFF. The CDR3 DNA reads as TGCGCCAGCAGCCCCCGGGGGGGGTCCGGGGAGCTGTTTTTT.

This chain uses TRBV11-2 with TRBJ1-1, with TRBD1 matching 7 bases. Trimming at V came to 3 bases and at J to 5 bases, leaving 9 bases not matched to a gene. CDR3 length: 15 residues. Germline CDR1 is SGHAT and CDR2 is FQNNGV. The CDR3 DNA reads TGTGCCAGCAGCTTGAACACCGGGACAGTGACTGAAGCTTTCTTT. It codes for CASSLNTGTVTEAFF. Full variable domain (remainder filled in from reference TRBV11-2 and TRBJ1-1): EAGVAQSPRYKIIEKRQSVAFWCNPISGHATLYWYQQILGQGPKLLIQFQNNGVVDDSQLPKDRFSAERLKGVDSTLKIQPAKLEDSAVYLCASSLNTGTVTEAFFGQGTRLTVV.

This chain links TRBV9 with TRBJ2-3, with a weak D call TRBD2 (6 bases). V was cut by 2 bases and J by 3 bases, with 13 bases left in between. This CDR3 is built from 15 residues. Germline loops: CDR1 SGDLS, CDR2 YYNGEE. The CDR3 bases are TGTGCCAGCAGCGTTTCACTGGGGGGAACAGATACGCAGTATTTT. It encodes CASSVSLGGTDTQYF.

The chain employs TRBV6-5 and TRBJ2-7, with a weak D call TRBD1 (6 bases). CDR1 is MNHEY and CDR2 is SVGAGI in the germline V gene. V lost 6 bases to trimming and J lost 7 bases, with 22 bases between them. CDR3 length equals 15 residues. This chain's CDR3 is CASSPQGMGKEEQYF. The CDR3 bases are TGTGCCAGCAGCCCACAGGGTATGGGTAAGGAGGAGCAGTACTTC.

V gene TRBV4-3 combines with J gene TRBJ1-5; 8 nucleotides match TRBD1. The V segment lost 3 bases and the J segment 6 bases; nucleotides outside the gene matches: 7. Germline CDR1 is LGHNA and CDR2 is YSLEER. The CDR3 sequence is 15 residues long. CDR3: CASSQGTGGGQPQHF. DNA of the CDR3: TGCGCCAGCAGCCAGGGAACAGGGGGGGGTCAGCCCCAGCATTTT.